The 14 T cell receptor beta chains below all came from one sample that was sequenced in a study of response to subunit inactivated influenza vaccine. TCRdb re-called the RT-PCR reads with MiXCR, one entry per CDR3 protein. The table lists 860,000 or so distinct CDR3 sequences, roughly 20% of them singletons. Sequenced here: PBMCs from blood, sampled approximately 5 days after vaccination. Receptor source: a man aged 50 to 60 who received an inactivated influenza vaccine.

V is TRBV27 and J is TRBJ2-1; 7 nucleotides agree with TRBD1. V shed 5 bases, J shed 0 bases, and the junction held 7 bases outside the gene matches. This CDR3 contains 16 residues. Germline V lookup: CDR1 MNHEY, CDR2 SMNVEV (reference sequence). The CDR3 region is CASSQQGISSYNEQFF. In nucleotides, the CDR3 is TGTGCCAGCAGTCAACAGGGGATTAGCTCCTACAATGAGCAGTTCTTC.

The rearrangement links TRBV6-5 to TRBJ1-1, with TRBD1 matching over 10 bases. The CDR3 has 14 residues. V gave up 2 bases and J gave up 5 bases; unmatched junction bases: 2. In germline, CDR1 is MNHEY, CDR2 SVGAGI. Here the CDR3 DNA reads TGTGCCAGCAGTTACCCGGGACAGGGGACTGAAGCTTTCTTT. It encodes CASSYPGQGTEAFF.

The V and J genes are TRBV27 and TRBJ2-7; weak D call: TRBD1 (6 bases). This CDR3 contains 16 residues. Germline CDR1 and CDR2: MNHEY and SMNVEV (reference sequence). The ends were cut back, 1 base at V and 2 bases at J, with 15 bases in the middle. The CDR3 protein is CASSLLGGPGPYEQYF. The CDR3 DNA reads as TGTGCCAGCAGTTTATTAGGGGGACCCGGACCCTACGAGCAGTACTTC.

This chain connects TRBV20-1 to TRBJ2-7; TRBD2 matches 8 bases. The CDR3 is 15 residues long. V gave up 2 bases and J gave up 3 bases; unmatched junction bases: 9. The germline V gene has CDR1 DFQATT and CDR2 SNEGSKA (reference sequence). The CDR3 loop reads CSARFAGGTYYEQYF. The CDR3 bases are TGCAGTGCTAGATTTGCGGGAGGCACGTACTACGAGCAGTACTTC.

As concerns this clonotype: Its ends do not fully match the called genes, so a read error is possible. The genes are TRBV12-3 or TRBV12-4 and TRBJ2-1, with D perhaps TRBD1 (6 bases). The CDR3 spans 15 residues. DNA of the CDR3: TGTGCCAGCGTAAGAGGGGGTAGCTCCTACAGTGAGCAGTTCTTC. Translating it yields CASVRGGSSYSEQFF.

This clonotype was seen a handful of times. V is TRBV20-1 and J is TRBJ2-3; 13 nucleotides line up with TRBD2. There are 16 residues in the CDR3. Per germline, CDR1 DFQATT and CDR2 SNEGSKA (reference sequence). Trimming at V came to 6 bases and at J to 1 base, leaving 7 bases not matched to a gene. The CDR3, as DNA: TGCAGTGCCGGGACTAGCGGGGCTCGACGCACAGATACGCAGTATTTT. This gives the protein CSAGTSGARRTDTQYF.

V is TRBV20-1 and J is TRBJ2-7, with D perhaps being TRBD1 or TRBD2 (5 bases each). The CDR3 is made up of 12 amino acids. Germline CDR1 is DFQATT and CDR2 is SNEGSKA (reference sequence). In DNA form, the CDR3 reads TGCAGCCAGGTCGACAGAGGGTACGAGCAGTACTTC. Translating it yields CSQVDRGYEQYF.

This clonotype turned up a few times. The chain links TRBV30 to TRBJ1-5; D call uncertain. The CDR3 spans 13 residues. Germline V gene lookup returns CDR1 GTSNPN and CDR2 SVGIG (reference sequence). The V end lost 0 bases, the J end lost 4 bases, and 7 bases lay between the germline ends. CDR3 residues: CAWSVGRNQPQHF. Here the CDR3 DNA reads TGTGCCTGGAGTGTAGGTCGGAATCAGCCCCAGCATTTT.

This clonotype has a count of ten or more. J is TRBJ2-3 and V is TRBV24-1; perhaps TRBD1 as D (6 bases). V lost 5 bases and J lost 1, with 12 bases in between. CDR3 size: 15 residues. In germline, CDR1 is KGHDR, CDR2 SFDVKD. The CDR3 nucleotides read TGTGCCACCAGTGTCCCTAGACAGGGCACAGATACGCAGTATTTT. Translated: CATSVPRQGTDTQYF.

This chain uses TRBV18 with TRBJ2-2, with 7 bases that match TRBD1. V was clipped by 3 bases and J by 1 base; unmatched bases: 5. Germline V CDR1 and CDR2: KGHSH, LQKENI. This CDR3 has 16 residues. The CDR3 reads CASSPGQARNTGELFF. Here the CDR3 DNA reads TGTGCCAGCTCACCTGGACAGGCTAGGAACACCGGGGAGCTGTTTTTT.

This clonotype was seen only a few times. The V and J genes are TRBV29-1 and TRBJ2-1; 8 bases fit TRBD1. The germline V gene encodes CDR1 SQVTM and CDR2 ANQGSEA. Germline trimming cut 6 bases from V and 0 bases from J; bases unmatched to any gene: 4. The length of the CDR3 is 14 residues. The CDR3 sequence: CSVDRESSYNEQFF. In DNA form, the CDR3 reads TGCAGCGTGGACAGGGAGAGCTCCTACAATGAGCAGTTCTTC.

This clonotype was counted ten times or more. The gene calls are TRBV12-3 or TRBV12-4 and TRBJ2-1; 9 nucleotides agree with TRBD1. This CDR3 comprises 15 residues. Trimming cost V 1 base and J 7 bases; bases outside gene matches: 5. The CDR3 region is CASSLGPGTGNEQFF. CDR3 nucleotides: TGTGCCAGCAGTTTAGGACCGGGGACAGGGAATGAGCAGTTCTTC.

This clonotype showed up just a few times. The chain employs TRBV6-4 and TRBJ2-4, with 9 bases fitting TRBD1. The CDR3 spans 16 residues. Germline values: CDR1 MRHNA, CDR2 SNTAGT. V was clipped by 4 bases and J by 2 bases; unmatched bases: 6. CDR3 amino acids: CASSGTGGASKNIQYF. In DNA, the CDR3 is TGTGCCAGCAGTGGTACAGGGGGCGCATCCAAAAACATTCAGTACTTC.

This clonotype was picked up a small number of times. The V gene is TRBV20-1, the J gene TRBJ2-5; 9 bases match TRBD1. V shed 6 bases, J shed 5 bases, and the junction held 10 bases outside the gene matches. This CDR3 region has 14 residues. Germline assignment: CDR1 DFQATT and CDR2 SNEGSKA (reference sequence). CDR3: CSATHRGRRETQYF. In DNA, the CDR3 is TGCAGTGCCACACACAGGGGGCGGAGGGAGACCCAGTACTTC.